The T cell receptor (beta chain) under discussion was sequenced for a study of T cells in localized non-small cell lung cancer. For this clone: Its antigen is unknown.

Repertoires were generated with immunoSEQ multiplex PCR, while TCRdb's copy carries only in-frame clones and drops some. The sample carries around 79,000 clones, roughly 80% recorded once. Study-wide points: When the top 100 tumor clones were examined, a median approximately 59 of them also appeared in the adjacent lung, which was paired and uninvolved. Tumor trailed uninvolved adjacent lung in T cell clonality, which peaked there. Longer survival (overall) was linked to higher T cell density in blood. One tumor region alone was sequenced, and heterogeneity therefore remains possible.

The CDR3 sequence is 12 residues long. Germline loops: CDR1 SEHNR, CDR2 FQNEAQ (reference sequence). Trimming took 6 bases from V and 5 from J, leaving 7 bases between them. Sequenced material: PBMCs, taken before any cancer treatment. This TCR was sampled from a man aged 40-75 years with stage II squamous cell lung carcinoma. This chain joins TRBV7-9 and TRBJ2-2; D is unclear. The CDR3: CASSPLTGELFF. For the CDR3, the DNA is TGTGCCAGCAGTCCTCTGACCGGGGAGCTGTTTTTT.